The 18 T cell receptor beta chains below all came from one sample that was sequenced in a study of blood T cell repertoires in COVID-19. Sequencing was performed with immunoSEQ multiplex PCR; in TCRdb, only in-frame clones are kept and a portion is missing. This table holds roughly 160,000 clones, roughly 89% found once. Input material: peripheral blood. These receptors were taken from a woman aged 55 to 70 who had recovered from COVID-19.

The V call is TRBV6-4, the J call TRBJ2-2, with 8 bases aligning to TRBD1. CDR1 and CDR2 from the germline V gene are MRHNA and SNTAGT. The CDR3 is 15 residues long. V dropped 3 bases and J dropped 3; count of bases not matched to a gene: 3. CDR3: CASSDTDRDTGELFF. The DNA for the CDR3 is TGTGCCAGCAGTGATACGGACAGGGACACCGGGGAGCTGTTTTTT.

The V call is TRBV5-1, the J call TRBJ2-1; 8 bases align to TRBD2. Trimming cost V 0 bases and J 3 bases; bases outside gene matches: 2. The CDR3 totals 15 residues. The V gene's germline CDR1 is SGHRS and CDR2 YFSETQ. CDR3 bases: TGCGCCAGCAGCTTGGGAGCGGGGGACTACAATGAGCAGTTCTTC. This gives the protein CASSLGAGDYNEQFF.

The chain combines TRBV28 with TRBJ2-7, with 15 positions matching TRBD2. This CDR3 is built from 18 residues. V shed 4 bases and J 2 bases; nucleotides not matched to a gene: 9. From germline, CDR1 is MDHEN and CDR2 SYDVKM. The CDR3 is CASSSPGLAGGTAYEQYF. CDR3 nucleotide sequence: TGTGCCAGCAGTTCACCGGGACTAGCGGGGGGAACAGCCTACGAGCAGTACTTC.

The chain links TRBV12-5 to TRBJ2-5; possibly TRBD1 for D (5 bases). Germline assignment: CDR1 LGHNT and CDR2 FRNRAP. Trimming cost V 2 bases and J 5 bases, with 9 bases left between them. This CDR3 region has 13 residues. The CDR3 loop is CASGLNRGETQYF. As DNA, the CDR3 is TGTGCTAGTGGTTTGAATAGGGGTGAGACCCAGTACTTC.

The gene calls are TRBV7-8 and TRBJ1-6; 7 bases match TRBD1. The V segment lost 0 bases and the J segment 7 bases; nucleotides outside the gene matches: 3. This CDR3 spans 15 amino acids. The germline CDR1 and CDR2 sequences are SGHVS and FQNEAQ. CDR3 in amino acids: CASSLATGRNSPLHF. The DNA of the CDR3 is TGTGCCAGCAGCTTAGCGACAGGGCGGAATTCACCCCTCCACTTT.

This chain links TRBV30 with TRBJ1-1, with 7 bases lining up with TRBD1. V was clipped by 3 bases and J by 11 bases; unmatched bases: 15. The CDR3 length is 14 residues. CDR1 is GTSNPN, CDR2 SVGIG, per germline (reference sequence). CDR3 DNA sequence: TGTGCCTGGAGGGGCCAATCAGGGGGGAGCCGGGCTTTCTTT. It yields the protein CAWRGQSGGSRAFF.

The genes are TRBV5-5 and TRBJ2-7; perhaps TRBD2 as D (6 bases). The germline V gene encodes CDR1 SGHKS and CDR2 YYEKEE (reference sequence). V dropped 3 bases and J dropped 6 bases, with 19 bases sitting between them. CDR3 length: 15 amino acids. CDR3 bases: TGTGCCAGCAGCTCCTCGGGGGAGGAATTCCTCGAGCAGTACTTC. As protein: CASSSSGEEFLEQYF.

The chain couples TRBV29-1 to TRBJ1-5, with 8 bases aligning to TRBD1. The CDR3 spans 13 residues. V dropped 8 bases and J dropped 5; count of bases not matched to a gene: 8. The V gene's germline CDR1 is SQVTM and CDR2 ANQGSEA. The CDR3 here is CSTSGGQDQPQHF. CDR3 bases: TGCAGCACCTCAGGGGGACAGGATCAGCCCCAGCATTTT.

For the CDR3, the DNA is TGCGCCAGCCGCCAGGGATTGGCTAATGAAAAACTGTTTTTT. Protein product: CASRQGLANEKLFF. V usage is TRBV5-1 and J usage is TRBJ1-4; possible D gene TRBD1, 5 bases. CDR1 SGHRS and CDR2 YFSETQ come from the germline V gene. V lost 7 bases and J 3 bases, leaving 13 bases between the germline ends. CDR3 size: 14 residues.

The rearrangement uses TRBV28 and TRBJ1-5, with D perhaps TRBD1 (5 bases). V lost 1 base and J lost 6, with 10 bases in between. Germline values: CDR1 MDHEN, CDR2 SYDVKM. The CDR3 covers 14 residues. The CDR3 nucleotides are TGTGCCAGCAGTTTATCAGGGAGGGGTCAGCCCCAGCATTTT. Translated: CASSLSGRGQPQHF.

V usage is TRBV10-3 and J usage is TRBJ1-2; TRBD1 matches at 8 bases. Germline V CDR1 and CDR2: ENHRY, SYGVKD. This CDR3 region has 13 residues. Trimming at V came to 10 bases and at J to 5 bases, leaving 9 bases not matched to a gene. For the CDR3, the DNA is TGTGCCAACGGACAGGGTCGAGGTTATGGCTACACCTTC. Protein sequence: CANGQGRGYGYTF.

The chain carries TRBV5-1 and TRBJ2-3, with D perhaps TRBD2 (5 bases). This CDR3 has 12 amino acids. The germline CDR1 and CDR2 sequences are SGHRS and YFSETQ. The V end lost 4 bases, the J end lost 8 bases, and 11 bases lay between the germline ends. CDR3 protein: CASSEEAPTQYF. DNA of the CDR3: TGCGCCAGCAGCGAGGAGGCGCCTACGCAGTATTTT. Looking up the rest from reference TRBV5-1 and TRBJ2-3 gives the full variable domain: KAGVTQTPRYLIKTRGQQVTLSCSPISGHRSVSWYQQTPGQGLQFLFEYFSETQRNKGNFPGRFSGRQFSNSRSEMNVSTLELGDSALYLCASSEEAPTQYFGPGTRLTVL.

The V call is TRBV4-3, the J call TRBJ1-2; 11 bases fit TRBD1. Germline V CDR1 and CDR2: LGHNA, YSLEER. J lost 5 bases, V lost 4 bases, and 21 bases had no gene match. This CDR3 contains 20 residues. CDR3 coding DNA: TGCGCCAGCAGCCGAAACGTTATCGGGACAGGGGGATCGGGCGCGTATGGCTACACCTTC. Residues: CASSRNVIGTGGSGAYGYTF.

The rearrangement uses TRBV6-5 and TRBJ1-5; no definite D call. The CDR3 contains 16 residues. From germline, CDR1 is MNHEY and CDR2 SVGAGI. The V end was cut by 0 bases, the J end by 2 bases, with 11 bases between. The CDR3: CASSYSGSLGNQPQHF. CDR3 coding DNA: TGTGCCAGCAGTTACTCTGGGAGTTTGGGCAATCAGCCCCAGCATTTT.

This clone was observed a single time. This rearrangement joins TRBV6-2 or TRBV6-3 to TRBJ2-1; 9 positions match TRBD1. J gave up 3 bases and V 2 bases, and 14 bases lay outside the gene matches. Germline CDR1 reads MNHEY; CDR2 reads SVGEGT. The CDR3 has 19 amino acids. CDR3 in amino acids: CASSYPGTGKSSDYNEQFF. CDR3 coding DNA: TGTGCCAGCAGTTACCCTGGGACAGGGAAATCTTCCGACTACAATGAGCAGTTCTTC.

The rearrangement uses TRBV9 and TRBJ2-3; D gene unclear. Trimming shortened V by 0 bases and J by 5 bases, and 10 bases separated the two germline ends. The CDR3 totals 14 residues. CDR1 and CDR2 (germline): SGDLS, YYNGEE. The CDR3 nucleotides are TGTGCCAGCAGCGTAGACGGTCCTAGAGATACGCAGTATTTT. The encoded protein is CASSVDGPRDTQYF. The whole variable domain, filled in from reference TRBV9 and TRBJ2-3, reads DSGVTQTPKHLITATGQRVTLRCSPRSGDLSVYWYQQSLDQGLQFLIQYYNGEERAKGNILERFSAQQFPDLHSELNLSSLELGDSALYFCASSVDGPRDTQYFGPGTRLTVL.

The chain carries TRBV11-2 and TRBJ2-4; D remains unclear. Trimming cost V 1 base and J 0 bases, with 7 bases left between them. Germline V gene sequence: CDR1 SGHAT, CDR2 FQNNGV. CDR3 length: 15 amino acids. CDR3 bases: TGTGCCAGCAGCTTAGGGCACCTAGCCAAAAACATTCAGTACTTC. Its translation: CASSLGHLAKNIQYF.

The CDR3 DNA sequence: TGTGCCAGCAGCTTAGATTTGGGACAGGGGATCATAACTAGCACAGATACGCAGTATTTT. It encodes CASSLDLGQGIITSTDTQYF. The rearrangement links TRBV11-3 to TRBJ2-3, with 10 bases that match TRBD1. Germline assignment: CDR1 SGHNT and CDR2 YENEEA. After removal of 0 bases from V and 0 bases from J, the junction contained 12 bases not matched to a gene. The CDR3 is made up of 20 amino acids. The variable domain in full, with the rest retrieved from reference TRBV11-3 and TRBJ2-3, is EAGVVQSPRYKIIEKKQPVAFWCNPISGHNTLYWYLQNLGQGPELLIRYENEEAVDDSQLPKDRFSAERLKGVDSTLKIQPAELGDSAVYLCASSLDLGQGIITSTDTQYFGPGTRLTVL.